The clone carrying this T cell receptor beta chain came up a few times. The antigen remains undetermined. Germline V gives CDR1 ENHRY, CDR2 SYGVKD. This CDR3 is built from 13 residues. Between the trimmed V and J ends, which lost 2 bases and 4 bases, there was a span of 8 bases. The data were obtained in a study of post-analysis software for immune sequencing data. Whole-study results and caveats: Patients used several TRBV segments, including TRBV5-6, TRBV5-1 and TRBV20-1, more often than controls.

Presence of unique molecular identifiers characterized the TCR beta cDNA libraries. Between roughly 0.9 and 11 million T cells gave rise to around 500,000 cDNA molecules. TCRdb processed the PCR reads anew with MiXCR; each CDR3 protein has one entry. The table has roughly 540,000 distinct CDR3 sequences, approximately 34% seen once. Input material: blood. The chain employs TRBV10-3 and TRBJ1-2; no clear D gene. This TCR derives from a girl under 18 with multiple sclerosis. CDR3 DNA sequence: TGTGCCATCAGTGAGGGGCCGGCCTATGGCTACACCTTC. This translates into CAISEGPAYGYTF.